This TCR beta chain emerged from a study of CD8 T cells in ankylosing spondylitis. The TCR beta libraries were generated through quantitative 5'-RACE incorporating molecular barcodes. Using its own MiXCR run on the 5' RACE reads, TCRdb lists one record per CDR3 protein. The sample includes 150,000 to 200,000 distinct CDR3 sequences, about 20% of them seen just once. Whole-study findings and limits: Some of the motif variants had earlier been found in reactive arthritis patients' fluid and blood. Disease-associated clones were reportedly significantly overrepresented in matched ankylosing spondylitis synovial fluid.

The length of the CDR3 is 17 residues. Germline V gives CDR1 SGHRS, CDR2 YFSETQ. The V gene lost 0 bases and the J gene lost 0 bases, with 16 bases spanning the gap. In this sample, this clonotype turned up many times. As yet, its antigen is unknown. The sample taken for sequencing was blood, either unsorted or a sorted T cell fraction (not recorded which). The TCR originated in a male donor between 10 and 30 years old with ankylosing spondylitis or in good health (not recorded which). The gene calls are TRBV5-1 and TRBJ2-7, with a weak D call TRBD1 (7 bases). CDR3 nucleotides: TGCGCCAGCAGCTTGGCCGTACAGGGGAGGTGCTCCTACGAGCAGTACGTC. Amino acids: CASSLAVQGRCSYEQYV.